The source of this TCR beta chain is a study of graft-versus-host responses after intestinal transplantation. Germline lookup yields CDR1 SGDLS and CDR2 YYNGEE. With V trimmed by 3 bases and J by 0 bases, 12 bases remained unmatched. The CDR3 totals 18 residues. For this clone: As yet, its antigen is unknown.

Assay: immunoSEQ multiplex PCR; the TCRdb copy retains only in-frame clones and omits some. The sample holds some 97,000 clones, roughly 87% seen once. This TCR came from a human donor who was the organ donor for an intestinal transplant. The chain uses TRBV9 and TRBJ1-1, with TRBD1 identical over 9 bases. Sample: unstimulated CD4+ T cells sorted from spleen or lymph node cells, taken before transplant. CDR3 loop: CASSEIGTGRTMNTEAFF. The DNA for the CDR3 is TGTGCCAGCAGCGAGATAGGGACAGGGAGAACGATGAACACTGAAGCTTTCTTT. Based on the CDR3 plus reference TRBV9 and TRBJ1-1, the full variable domain is DSGVTQTPKHLITATGQRVTLRCSPRSGDLSVYWYQQSLDQGLQFLIQYYNGEERAKGNILERFSAQQFPDLHSELNLSSLELGDSALYFCASSEIGTGRTMNTEAFFGQGTRLTVV.